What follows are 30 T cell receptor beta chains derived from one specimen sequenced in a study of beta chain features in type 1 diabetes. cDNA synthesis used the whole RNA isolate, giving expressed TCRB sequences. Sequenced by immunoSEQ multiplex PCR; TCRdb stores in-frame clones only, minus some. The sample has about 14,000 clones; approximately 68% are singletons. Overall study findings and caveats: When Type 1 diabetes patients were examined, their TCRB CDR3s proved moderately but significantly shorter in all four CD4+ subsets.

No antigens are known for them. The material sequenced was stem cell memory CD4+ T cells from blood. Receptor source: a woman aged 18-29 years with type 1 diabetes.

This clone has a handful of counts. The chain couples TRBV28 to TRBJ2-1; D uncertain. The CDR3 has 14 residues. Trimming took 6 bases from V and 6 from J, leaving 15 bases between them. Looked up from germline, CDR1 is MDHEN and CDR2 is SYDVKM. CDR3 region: CASRQYTQFNEQFF. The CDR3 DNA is TGTGCCAGCAGACAGTACACTCAGTTCAATGAGCAGTTCTTC. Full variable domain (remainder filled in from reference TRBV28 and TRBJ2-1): DVKVTQSSRYLVKRTGEKVFLECVQDMDHENMFWYRQDPGLGLRLIYFSYDVKMKEKGDIPEGYSVSREKKERFSLILESASTNQTSMYLCASRQYTQFNEQFFGPGTRLTVL.

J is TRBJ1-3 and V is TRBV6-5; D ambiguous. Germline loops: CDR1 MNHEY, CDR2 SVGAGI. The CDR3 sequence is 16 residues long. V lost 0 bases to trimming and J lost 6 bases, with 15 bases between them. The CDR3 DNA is TGTGCCAGCAGTTACTCGACTCCCAATGCGGTAAACACCATATATTTT. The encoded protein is CASSYSTPNAVNTIYF.

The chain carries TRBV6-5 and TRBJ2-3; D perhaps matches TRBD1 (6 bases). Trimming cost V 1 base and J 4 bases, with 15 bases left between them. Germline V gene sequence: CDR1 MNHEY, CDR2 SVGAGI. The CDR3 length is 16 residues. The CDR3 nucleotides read TGTGCCAGCAGTTACTATGGCCCCCCAGGGGCAGATACGCAGTATTTT. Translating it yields CASSYYGPPGADTQYF.

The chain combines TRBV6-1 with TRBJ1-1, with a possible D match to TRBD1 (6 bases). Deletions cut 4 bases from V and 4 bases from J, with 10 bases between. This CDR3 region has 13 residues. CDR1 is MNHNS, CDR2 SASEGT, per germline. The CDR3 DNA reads TGTGCCAGCAGTGGGGAAGGGGGCACTGAAGCTTTCTTT. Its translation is CASSGEGGTEAFF.

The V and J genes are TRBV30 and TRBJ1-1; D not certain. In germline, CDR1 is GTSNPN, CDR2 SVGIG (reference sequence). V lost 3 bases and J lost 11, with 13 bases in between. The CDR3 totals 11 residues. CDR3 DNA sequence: TGTGCCTGGAGCAGTTCGCTGTGGGCTTTCTTT. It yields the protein CAWSSSLWAFF.

CDR3 amino acids: CASSLVGEVEDTQYF. CDR3 bases: TGCGCCAGCAGCTTGGTAGGGGAGGTAGAGGATACGCAGTATTTT. The J gene is TRBJ2-3, the V gene TRBV5-1, with a possible D match to TRBD2 (6 bases). The V gene lost 0 bases and the J gene lost 6 bases, with 14 bases spanning the gap. From germline, CDR1 is SGHRS and CDR2 YFSETQ. This CDR3 contains 15 residues.

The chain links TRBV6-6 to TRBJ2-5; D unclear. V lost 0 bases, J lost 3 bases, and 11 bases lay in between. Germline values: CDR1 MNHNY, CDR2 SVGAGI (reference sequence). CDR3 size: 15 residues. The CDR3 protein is CASSYSAGDKETQYF. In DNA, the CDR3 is TGTGCCAGCAGTTACTCCGCAGGTGACAAAGAGACCCAGTACTTC.

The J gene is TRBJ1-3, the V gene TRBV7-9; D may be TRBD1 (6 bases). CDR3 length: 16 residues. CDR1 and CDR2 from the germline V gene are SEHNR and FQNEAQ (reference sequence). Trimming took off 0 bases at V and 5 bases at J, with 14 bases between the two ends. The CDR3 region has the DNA TGTGCCAGCAGCTTAGCGGGACACGCTGCGAGAAACACCATATATTTT. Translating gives CASSLAGHAARNTIYF.

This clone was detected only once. CDR3 DNA: TGTGCCAGCAGCACTTCCGGACAGGGACCCTACGAGCAGTACTTC. Translating it yields CASSTSGQGPYEQYF. The J gene is TRBJ2-7, the V gene TRBV9; 8 bases agree with TRBD1. The V gene end was trimmed by 4 bases and the J gene end by 2 bases; junction bases not matched to a gene: 8. Germline values: CDR1 SGDLS, CDR2 YYNGEE. This CDR3 is built from 15 residues.

CDR3 coding DNA: TGTGCCAGCTCACCACTGACCCAGGGGGGCAACACCATATATTTT. Its translation is CASSPLTQGGNTIYF. The chain recombines TRBV18 with TRBJ1-3, with 7 bases lining up with TRBD1. V gave up 1 base and J gave up 7 bases; unmatched junction bases: 7. The CDR3 consists of 15 residues. Germline V gene lookup returns CDR1 KGHSH and CDR2 LQKENI.

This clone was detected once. DNA of the CDR3: TGTGCCAGTAGTATGACGGCCTTGCGGGACGGGGCTGAAGCTTTCTTT. Translation gives CASSMTALRDGAEAFF. The rearrangement joins TRBV19 to TRBJ1-1; TRBD1 is a possible D gene (5 bases). V was trimmed by 3 bases and J by 6 bases, leaving 20 bases between them. CDR1 and CDR2 from the germline V gene are LNHDA and SQIVND (reference sequence). This CDR3 contains 16 residues.

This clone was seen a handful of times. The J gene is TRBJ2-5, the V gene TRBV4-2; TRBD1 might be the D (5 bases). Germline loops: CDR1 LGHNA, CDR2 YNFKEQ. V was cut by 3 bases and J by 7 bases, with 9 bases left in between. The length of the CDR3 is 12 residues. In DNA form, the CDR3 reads TGTGCCAGCAGCCAGGGGCACGGGACCCAGTACTTC. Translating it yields CASSQGHGTQYF.

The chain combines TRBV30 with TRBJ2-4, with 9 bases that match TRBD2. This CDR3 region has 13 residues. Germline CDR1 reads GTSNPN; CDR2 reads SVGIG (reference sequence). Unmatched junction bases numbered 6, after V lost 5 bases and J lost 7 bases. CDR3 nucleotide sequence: TGTGCCTGGGCTAGGGCGGGAGGGAACATTCAGTACTTC. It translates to CAWARAGGNIQYF.

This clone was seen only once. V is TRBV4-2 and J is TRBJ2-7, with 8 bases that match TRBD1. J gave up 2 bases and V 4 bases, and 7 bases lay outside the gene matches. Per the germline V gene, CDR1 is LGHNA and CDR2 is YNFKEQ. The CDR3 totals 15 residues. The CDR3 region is CASSPTVTGAYEQYF. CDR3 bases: TGTGCCAGCAGCCCGACTGTGACAGGGGCCTACGAGCAGTACTTC.

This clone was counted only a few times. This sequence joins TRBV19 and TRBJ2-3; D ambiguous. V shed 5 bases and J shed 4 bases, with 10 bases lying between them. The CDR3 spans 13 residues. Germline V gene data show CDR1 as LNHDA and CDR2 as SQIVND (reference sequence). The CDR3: CASSLQRADTQYF. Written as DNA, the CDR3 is TGTGCCAGTAGTCTCCAGCGAGCAGATACGCAGTATTTT.

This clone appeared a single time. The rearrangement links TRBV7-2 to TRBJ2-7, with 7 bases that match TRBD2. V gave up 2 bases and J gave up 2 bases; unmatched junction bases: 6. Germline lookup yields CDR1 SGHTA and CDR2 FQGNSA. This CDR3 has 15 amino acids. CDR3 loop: CASSLNGGYPYEQYF. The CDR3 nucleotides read TGTGCCAGCAGCTTAAACGGGGGGTACCCCTACGAGCAGTACTTC.

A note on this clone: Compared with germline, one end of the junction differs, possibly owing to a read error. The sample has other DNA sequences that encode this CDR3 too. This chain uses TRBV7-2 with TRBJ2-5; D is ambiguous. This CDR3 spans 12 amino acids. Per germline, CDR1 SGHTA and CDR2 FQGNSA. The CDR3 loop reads CASSPIGETQYF. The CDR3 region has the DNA TGCGCCAGCAGCCCAATCGGGGAGACCCAGTACTTC.

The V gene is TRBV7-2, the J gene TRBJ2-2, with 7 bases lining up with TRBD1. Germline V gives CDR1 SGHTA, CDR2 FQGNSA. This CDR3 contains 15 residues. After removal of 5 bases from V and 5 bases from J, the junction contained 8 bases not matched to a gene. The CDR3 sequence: CASSNRQGATGELFF. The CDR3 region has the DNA TGTGCCAGCAGCAATAGACAGGGTGCGACCGGGGAGCTGTTTTTT.

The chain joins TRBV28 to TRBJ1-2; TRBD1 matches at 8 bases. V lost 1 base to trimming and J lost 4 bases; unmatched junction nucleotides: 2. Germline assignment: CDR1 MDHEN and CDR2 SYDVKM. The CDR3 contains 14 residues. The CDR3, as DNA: TGTGCCAGCAGTTTATCAGGGGGCGTCTATGGCTACACCTTC. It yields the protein CASSLSGGVYGYTF.

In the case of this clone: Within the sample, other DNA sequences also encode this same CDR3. The CDR3 sequence is CASGNSGNTEAFF. The CDR3 DNA is TGCGCCAGCGGAAACTCAGGGAACACTGAAGCTTTCTTT. The rearrangement links TRBV5-1 to TRBJ1-1; D not certain. With 7 bases removed from V and 1 base from J, the gap between germline ends came to 11 bases. The CDR3 totals 13 residues. Per germline, CDR1 SGHRS and CDR2 YFSETQ.

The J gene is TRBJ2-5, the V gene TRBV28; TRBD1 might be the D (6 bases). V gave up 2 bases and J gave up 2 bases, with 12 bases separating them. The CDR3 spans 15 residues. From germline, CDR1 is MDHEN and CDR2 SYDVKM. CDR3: CASSLPAGTQETQYF. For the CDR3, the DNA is TGTGCCAGCAGTTTACCGGCCGGGACACAAGAGACCCAGTACTTC.

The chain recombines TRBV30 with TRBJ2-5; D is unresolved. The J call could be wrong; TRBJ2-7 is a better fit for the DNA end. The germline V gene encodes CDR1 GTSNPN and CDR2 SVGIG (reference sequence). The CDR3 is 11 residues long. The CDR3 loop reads CAWSANYEQYF. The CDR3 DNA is TGTGCCTGGAGTGCCAACTACGAGCAGTACTTC.

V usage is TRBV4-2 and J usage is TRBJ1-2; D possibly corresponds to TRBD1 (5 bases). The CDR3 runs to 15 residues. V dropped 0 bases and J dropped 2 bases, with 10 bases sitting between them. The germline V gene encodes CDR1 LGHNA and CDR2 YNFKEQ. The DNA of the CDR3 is TGTGCCAGCAGCCAAGACGTACAGGCCAACTATGGCTACACCTTC. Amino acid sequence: CASSQDVQANYGYTF.

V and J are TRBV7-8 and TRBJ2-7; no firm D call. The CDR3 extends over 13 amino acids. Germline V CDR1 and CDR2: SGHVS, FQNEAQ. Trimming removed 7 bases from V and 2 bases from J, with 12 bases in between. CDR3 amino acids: CASTPEPPYEQYF. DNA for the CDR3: TGTGCCAGCACCCCGGAGCCCCCCTACGAGCAGTACTTC.

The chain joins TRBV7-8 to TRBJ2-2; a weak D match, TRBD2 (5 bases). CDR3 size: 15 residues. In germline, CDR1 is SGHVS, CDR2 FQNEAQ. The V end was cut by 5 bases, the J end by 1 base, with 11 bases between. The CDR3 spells CASSREGKNTGELFF. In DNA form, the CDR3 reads TGTGCCAGCAGCCGAGAGGGCAAGAACACCGGGGAGCTGTTTTTT.

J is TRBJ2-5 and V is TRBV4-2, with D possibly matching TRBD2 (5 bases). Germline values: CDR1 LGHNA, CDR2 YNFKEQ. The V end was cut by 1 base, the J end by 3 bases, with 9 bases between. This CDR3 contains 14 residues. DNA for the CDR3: TGTGCCAGCAGCCAAGGGGCCGGGAAAGAGACCCAGTACTTC. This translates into CASSQGAGKETQYF.

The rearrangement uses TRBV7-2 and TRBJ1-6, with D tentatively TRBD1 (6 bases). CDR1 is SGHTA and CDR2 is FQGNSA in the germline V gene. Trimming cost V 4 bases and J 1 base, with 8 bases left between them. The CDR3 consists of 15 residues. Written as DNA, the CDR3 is TGTGCCAGCAGCTCCCAGGGGTCCTATAATTCACCCCTCCACTTT. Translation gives CASSSQGSYNSPLHF.

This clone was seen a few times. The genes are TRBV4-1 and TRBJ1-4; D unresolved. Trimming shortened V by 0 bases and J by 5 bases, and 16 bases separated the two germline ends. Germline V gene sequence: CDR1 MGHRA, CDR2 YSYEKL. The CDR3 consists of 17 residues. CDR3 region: CASSQDPAAYNNEKLFF. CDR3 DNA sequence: TGCGCCAGCAGCCAAGATCCAGCGGCCTATAACAATGAAAAACTGTTTTTT.

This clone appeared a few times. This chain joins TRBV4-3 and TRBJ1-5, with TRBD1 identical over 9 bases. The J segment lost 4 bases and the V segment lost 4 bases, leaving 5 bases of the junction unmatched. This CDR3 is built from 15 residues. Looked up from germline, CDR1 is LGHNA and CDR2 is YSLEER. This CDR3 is CASSLDRGGNQPQHF. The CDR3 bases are TGCGCCAGCAGCCTGGACAGGGGCGGGAATCAGCCCCAGCATTTT.

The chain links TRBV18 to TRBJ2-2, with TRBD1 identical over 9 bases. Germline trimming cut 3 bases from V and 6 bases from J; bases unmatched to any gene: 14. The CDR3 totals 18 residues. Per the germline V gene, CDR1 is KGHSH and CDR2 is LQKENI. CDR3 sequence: CASSPRPEGTGSPGELFF. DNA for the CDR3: TGTGCCAGCTCACCGCGTCCTGAGGGGACAGGGTCCCCCGGGGAGCTGTTTTTT.